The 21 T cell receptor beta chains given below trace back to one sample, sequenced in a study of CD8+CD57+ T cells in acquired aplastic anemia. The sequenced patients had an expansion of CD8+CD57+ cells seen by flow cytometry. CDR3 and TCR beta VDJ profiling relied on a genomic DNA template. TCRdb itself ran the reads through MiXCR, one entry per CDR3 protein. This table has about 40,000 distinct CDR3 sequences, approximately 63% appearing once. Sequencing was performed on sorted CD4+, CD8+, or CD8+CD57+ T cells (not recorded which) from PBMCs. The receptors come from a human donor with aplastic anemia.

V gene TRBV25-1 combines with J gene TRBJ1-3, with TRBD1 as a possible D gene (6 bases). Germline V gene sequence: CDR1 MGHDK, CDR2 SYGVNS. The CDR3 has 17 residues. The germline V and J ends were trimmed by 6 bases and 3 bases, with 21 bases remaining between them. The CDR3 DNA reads TGTGCCAGCAGACTCCGGGACAACCGGCTACATGGAAACACCATATATTTT. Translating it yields CASRLRDNRLHGNTIYF.

CDR3 DNA sequence: TGTGCCATCGGTGGGACACCAGATGGCTACACCTTC. This translates into CAIGGTPDGYTF. The chain has TRBV10-3 and TRBJ1-2, with a tentative D call TRBD1 (6 bases). Germline assignment: CDR1 ENHRY and CDR2 SYGVKD. The CDR3 runs 12 residues. The V gene lost 8 bases and the J gene lost 6 bases, with 13 bases spanning the gap.

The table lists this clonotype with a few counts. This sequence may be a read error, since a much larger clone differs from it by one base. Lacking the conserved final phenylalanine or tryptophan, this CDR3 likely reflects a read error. In nucleotides, the CDR3 is TGTGCCTTGGCGGTCTCTGGGGCCAACGTCCTGACTCTC. This sequence encodes CALAVSGANVLTL. The chain joins TRBV12-3 or TRBV12-4 to TRBJ2-6; D unresolved. The CDR3 has 13 amino acids. V was clipped by 11 bases and J by 0 bases, with 8 bases between them.

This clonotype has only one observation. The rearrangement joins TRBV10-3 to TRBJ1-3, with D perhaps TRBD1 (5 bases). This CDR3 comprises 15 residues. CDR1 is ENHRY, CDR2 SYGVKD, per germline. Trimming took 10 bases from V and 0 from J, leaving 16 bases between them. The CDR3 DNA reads TGTGCCAGCACTTCGGGACCGATCTCTGGAAACACCATATATTTT. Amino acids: CASTSGPISGNTIYF.

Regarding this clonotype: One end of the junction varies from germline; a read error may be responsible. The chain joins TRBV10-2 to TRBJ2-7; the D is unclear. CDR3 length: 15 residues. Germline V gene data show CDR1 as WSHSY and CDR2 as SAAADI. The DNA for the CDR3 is TGCGCCAGCGGTGAAAGGCTCCCCGCTGGCTACGAGCAGTACTTC. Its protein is CASGERLPAGYEQYF.

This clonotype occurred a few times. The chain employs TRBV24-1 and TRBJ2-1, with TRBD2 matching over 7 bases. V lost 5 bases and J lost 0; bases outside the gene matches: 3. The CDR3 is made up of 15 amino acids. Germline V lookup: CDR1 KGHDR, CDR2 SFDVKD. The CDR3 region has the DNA TGTGCCACCAGTGTAGGCGGGAGCTCCTACAATGAGCAGTTCTTC. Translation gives CATSVGGSSYNEQFF.

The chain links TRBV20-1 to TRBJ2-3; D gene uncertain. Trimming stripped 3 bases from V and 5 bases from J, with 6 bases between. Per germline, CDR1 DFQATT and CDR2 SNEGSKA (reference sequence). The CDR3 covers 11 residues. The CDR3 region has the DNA TGCAGTGCTAGTGGAGAAGATACGCAGTATTTT. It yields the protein CSASGEDTQYF.

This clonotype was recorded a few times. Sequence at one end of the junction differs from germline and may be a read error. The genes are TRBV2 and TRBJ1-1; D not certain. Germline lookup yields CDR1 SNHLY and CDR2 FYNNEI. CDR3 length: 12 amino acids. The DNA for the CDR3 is TGTGCCAGCACCGGACTGAACACTGAAGCTCTCTTT. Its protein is CASTGLNTEALF.

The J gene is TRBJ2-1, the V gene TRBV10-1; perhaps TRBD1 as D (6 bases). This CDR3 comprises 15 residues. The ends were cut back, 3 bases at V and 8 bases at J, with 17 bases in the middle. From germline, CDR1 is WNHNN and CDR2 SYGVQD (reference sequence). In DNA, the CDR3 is TGCGCCAGCAGTGAAGGCACAGGGTATTTCGATGAGCAGTTCTTC. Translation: CASSEGTGYFDEQFF.

CDR3 coding DNA: TGTGCCATCAGTGACAACGAGCAGTACTTC. Translated: CAISDNEQYF. The chain employs TRBV10-3 and TRBJ2-7; no reliable D call. V was cut by 3 bases and J by 5 bases, with 2 bases left in between. Per germline, CDR1 ENHRY and CDR2 SYGVKD. The CDR3 consists of 10 residues.

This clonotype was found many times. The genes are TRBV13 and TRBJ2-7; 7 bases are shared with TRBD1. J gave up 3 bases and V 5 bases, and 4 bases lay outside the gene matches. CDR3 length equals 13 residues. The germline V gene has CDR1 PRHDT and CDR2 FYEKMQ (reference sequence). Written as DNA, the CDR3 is TGTGCCAGCAGCAACCGGGACAGCTACGAGCAGTACTTC. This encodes CASSNRDSYEQYF.

The CDR3 DNA reads TGTGCCAGCAGCGTAGAGGATAGGAGAAATGAAAAACTGTTTTTT. It codes for CASSVEDRRNEKLFF. The chain employs TRBV9 and TRBJ1-4; D ambiguous. This CDR3 contains 15 residues. Trimming left V 0 bases short and J 5 bases short, with 11 bases between. The germline gives CDR1 SGDLS, CDR2 YYNGEE.

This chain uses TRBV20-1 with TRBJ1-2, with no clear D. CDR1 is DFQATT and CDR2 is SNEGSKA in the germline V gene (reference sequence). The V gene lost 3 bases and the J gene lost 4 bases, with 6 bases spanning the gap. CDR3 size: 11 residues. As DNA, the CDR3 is TGCAGTGCTAGGGAGCTCTATGGCTACACCTTC. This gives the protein CSARELYGYTF.

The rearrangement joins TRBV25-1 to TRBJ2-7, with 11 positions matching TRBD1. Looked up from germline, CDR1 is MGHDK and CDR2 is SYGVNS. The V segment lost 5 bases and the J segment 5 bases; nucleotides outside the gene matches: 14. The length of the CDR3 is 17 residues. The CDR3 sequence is CASSPYPFRTGGNEQYF. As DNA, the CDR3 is TGTGCCAGCAGTCCCTACCCGTTTAGGACAGGGGGCAACGAGCAGTACTTC.

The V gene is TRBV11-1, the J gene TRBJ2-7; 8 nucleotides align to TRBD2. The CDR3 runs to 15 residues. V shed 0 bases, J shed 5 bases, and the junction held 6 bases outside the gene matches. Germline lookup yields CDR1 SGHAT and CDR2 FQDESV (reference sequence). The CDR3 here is CASSLAEGAGDEQYF. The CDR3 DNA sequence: TGTGCCAGCAGCTTAGCAGAGGGAGCGGGAGACGAGCAGTACTTC.

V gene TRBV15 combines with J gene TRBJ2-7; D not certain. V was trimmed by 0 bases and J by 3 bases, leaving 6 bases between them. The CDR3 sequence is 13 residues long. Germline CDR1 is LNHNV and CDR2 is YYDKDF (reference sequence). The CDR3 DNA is TGTGCCACCAGCAGAGATAACAGCTACGAGCAGTACTTC. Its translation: CATSRDNSYEQYF. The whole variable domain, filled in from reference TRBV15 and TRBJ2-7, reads DAMVIQNPRYQVTQFGKPVTLSCSQTLNHNVMYWYQQKSSQAPKLLFHYYDKDFNNEADTPDNFQSRRPNTSFCFLDIRSPGLGDTAMYLCATSRDNSYEQYFGPGTRLTVT.

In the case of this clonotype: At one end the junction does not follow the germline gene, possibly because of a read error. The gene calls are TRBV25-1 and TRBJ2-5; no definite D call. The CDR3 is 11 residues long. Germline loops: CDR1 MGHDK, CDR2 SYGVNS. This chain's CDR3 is CASSESPLRFF. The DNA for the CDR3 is TGTGCCAGCAGTGAATCCCCCTTGCGGTTCTTC.

CDR3 region: CATSSVGVVPYEQYF. The CDR3 coding sequence is TGTGCCACCAGCAGCGTAGGGGTAGTTCCCTACGAGCAGTACTTC. This sequence joins TRBV15 and TRBJ2-7, with a possible D match to TRBD1 (5 bases). Germline V gene lookup returns CDR1 LNHNV and CDR2 YYDKDF (reference sequence). V lost 3 bases and J lost 2, with 14 bases in between. The CDR3 totals 15 residues.

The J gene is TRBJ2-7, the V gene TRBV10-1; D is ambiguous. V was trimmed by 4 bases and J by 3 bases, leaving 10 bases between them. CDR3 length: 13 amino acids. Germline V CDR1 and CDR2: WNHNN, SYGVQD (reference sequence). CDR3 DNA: TGCGCCAGCAGTGCGGGCAGCAACTACGAGCAGTACTTC. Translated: CASSAGSNYEQYF.

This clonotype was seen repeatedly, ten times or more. Written as DNA, the CDR3 is TGTGCCAGCAGCGTAGCACTGACAGATGAAGCTTTCTTT. Amino acids: CASSVALTDEAFF. The chain employs TRBV9 and TRBJ1-1; TRBD1 is a possible D gene (5 bases). This CDR3 has 13 residues. V was trimmed by 0 bases and J by 7 bases, leaving 10 bases between them. The germline gives CDR1 SGDLS, CDR2 YYNGEE.

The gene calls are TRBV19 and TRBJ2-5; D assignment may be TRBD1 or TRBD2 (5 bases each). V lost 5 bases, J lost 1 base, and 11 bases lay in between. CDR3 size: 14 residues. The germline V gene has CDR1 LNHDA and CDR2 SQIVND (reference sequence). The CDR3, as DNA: TGTGCCAGTAGTCCATCGGGGACCCAAGAGACCCAGTACTTC. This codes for CASSPSGTQETQYF.